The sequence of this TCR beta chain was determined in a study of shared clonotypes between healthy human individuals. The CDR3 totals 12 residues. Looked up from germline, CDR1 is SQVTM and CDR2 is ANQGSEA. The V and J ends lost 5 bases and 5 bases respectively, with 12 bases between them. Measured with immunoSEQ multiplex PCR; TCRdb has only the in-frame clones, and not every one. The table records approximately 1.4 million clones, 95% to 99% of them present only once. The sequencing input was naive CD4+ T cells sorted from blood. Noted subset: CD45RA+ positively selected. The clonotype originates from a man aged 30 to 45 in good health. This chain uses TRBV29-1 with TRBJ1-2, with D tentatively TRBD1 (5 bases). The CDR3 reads CSVHGHSYGYTF. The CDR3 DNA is TGCAGCGTTCACGGACATAGTTATGGCTACACCTTC.